One and the same sample provided the 2 T cell receptor beta chains below, sequenced in a study of cytomegalovirus exposure and HLA in healthy donors. Use of 60 Vbeta and 13 Jbeta primers characterized the PCR. The assay was immunoSEQ multiplex PCR, and TCRdb's table has in-frame clones only and misses some. Among around 190,000 clones listed, roughly 77% were seen once. Sequencing was done on a sample of PBMCs. These receptors were obtained from a woman in her twenties or thirties in good health and CMV-seropositive.

This clone is medium-sized by share. The gene calls are TRBV4-1 and TRBJ1-1, with 9 bases lining up with TRBD1. From germline, CDR1 is MGHRA and CDR2 YSYEKL. The CDR3 spans 13 residues. V lost 4 bases to trimming and J lost 3 bases; unmatched junction nucleotides: 0. The chain's CDR3 is CASSRQGDTEAFF. CDR3 bases: TGCGCCAGCAGCCGACAGGGGGACACTGAAGCTTTCTTT.

This clone has just one count. The CDR3 spells CASSSRLAGIFNEQFF. The DNA of the CDR3 is TGTGCCAGCAGTTCGCGACTAGCGGGGATTTTCAATGAGCAGTTCTTC. The chain uses TRBV28 and TRBJ2-1; 11 nucleotides match TRBD2. Losses at the gene ends were 4 bases for V and 6 bases for J; bases not matched to a gene: 8. The CDR3 sequence is 16 residues long. Germline CDR1 reads MDHEN; CDR2 reads SYDVKM.